The TCR beta chain described here comes from a study of T-cell reconstitution after alpha-beta-depleted transplantation in children. Molecular barcoding with unique molecular identifiers was used for the TCRbeta library. TCRdb reprocessed the PCR reads with MiXCR, giving one entry per CDR3 protein. Of some 490,000 distinct CDR3 sequences in the sample, around 13% were seen once. Trimming took 3 bases from V and 8 from J, leaving 13 bases between them. CDR1 and CDR2 from the germline V gene are LNHDA and SQIVND (reference sequence). The CDR3 loop spans 14 amino acids. This sequence was found in a human donor who donated a stem cell graft to a child with combined immunodeficiency. The J gene is TRBJ1-4, the V gene TRBV19; TRBD1 is a possible D gene (5 bases). The material was PBMCs from the stem cell graft donor, obtained from the stem cell graft. CDR3 bases: TGTGCCAGTAGTATGGGCCAGGGAAGAGAAAAACTGTTTTTT. Its translation: CASSMGQGREKLFF.